These 26 T cell receptor beta chains share one sample of origin, sequenced in a study of control samples from healthy donors and cancer patients. The protocol was immunoSEQ multiplex PCR, while the TCRdb copy is restricted to in-frame clones and leaves out a portion. The sample carries 75,000 to 100,000 clones, about nine tenths recorded once. Sequenced sample: blood. Receptors were obtained from a human donor in good health. The donor label of this sample is uncertain.

The chain joins TRBV6-5 to TRBJ1-1, with a tentative D call TRBD1 (6 bases). Looked up from germline, CDR1 is MNHEY and CDR2 is SVGAGI. This CDR3 has 11 amino acids. Trimming removed 9 bases from V and 8 bases from J, with 13 bases in between. The chain's CDR3 is CASKQGIEAFF. CDR3 bases: TGTGCCAGTAAACAGGGCATCGAAGCTTTCTTT.

The chain has TRBV5-4 and TRBJ1-6; D not certain. CDR1 is SGHNT, CDR2 YYREEE, per germline (reference sequence). V was shortened by 6 bases and J by 5 bases, with 21 bases between the two germline ends. The CDR3 totals 17 residues. The CDR3 here is CASTSDPQRRHNSPLHF. The CDR3 DNA follows: TGTGCCAGCACTTCCGATCCCCAGCGTAGACATAATTCACCCCTCCACTTT.

The chain couples TRBV9 to TRBJ1-3, with D unclear. Trimming left V 0 bases short and J 0 bases short, with 13 bases between. The germline CDR1 and CDR2 sequences are SGDLS and YYNGEE. This CDR3 has 17 residues. The DNA of the CDR3 is TGTGCCAGCAGCGTAGGGGATCGTTTGGGCTCTGGAAACACCATATATTTT. This sequence encodes CASSVGDRLGSGNTIYF.

This clone has more than one count but fewer than ten. This rearrangement joins TRBV2 to TRBJ1-6; the D is unclear. This CDR3 comprises 13 residues. V lost 6 bases, J lost 0 bases, and 3 bases lay in between. Per germline, CDR1 SNHLY and CDR2 FYNNEI. This CDR3 reads CASRSSYNSPLHF. CDR3 nucleotides: TGTGCCAGCAGGAGCTCCTATAATTCACCCCTCCACTTT.

The chain carries TRBV10-3 and TRBJ1-1, with unresolved D. The CDR3 is 11 residues long. The germline CDR1 and CDR2 sequences are ENHRY and SYGVKD. V gave up 10 bases and J gave up 1 base, with 7 bases separating them. CDR3 residues: CATSGNTEAFF. CDR3 sequence (DNA): TGTGCCACCAGCGGGAACACTGAAGCTTTCTTT.

V and J are TRBV11-2 and TRBJ2-5, with 7 bases lining up with TRBD1. Germline-derived CDR1 and CDR2 are SGHAT and FQNNGV. V lost 2 bases to trimming and J lost 7 bases; unmatched junction nucleotides: 10. This CDR3 region has 15 residues. CDR3 in amino acids: CASSLNLGGAGTQYF. DNA for the CDR3: TGTGCCAGCAGCTTAAATTTAGGGGGCGCTGGGACCCAGTACTTC.

In DNA form, the CDR3 reads TGTGCCAGCATCCCCCCCGGGGGGCGCCCCTACGAGCAGTACTTC. Protein sequence: CASIPPGGRPYEQYF. The chain employs TRBV28 and TRBJ2-7; perhaps TRBD2 as D (7 bases). Germline V gene sequence: CDR1 MDHEN, CDR2 SYDVKM. This CDR3 spans 15 amino acids. The V and J ends lost 7 bases and 2 bases respectively, with 18 bases between them.

This rearrangement joins TRBV7-3 to TRBJ2-1, with 8 bases lining up with TRBD1. J gave up 0 bases and V 5 bases, and 3 bases lay outside the gene matches. The CDR3 covers 15 residues. CDR1 is SGHTA and CDR2 is FQGTGA in the germline V gene. The CDR3 sequence: CASSQGAGSYNEQFF. In nucleotides, the CDR3 is TGTGCCAGCAGCCAGGGGGCGGGCTCCTACAATGAGCAGTTCTTC.

The V call is TRBV27, the J call TRBJ1-1, with D hard to call. The CDR3 covers 13 residues. Germline CDR1 MNHEY, CDR2 SMNVEV (reference sequence). V was cut by 6 bases and J by 7 bases, with 15 bases left in between. As DNA, the CDR3 is TGTGCCAGCAGCACCATAGGAGGGTTTGAAGCTTTCTTT. It specifies CASSTIGGFEAFF.

The DNA for the CDR3 is TGTGCCAGCAGCCAAGATCGACCGCAGACTAATCAGCCCCAGCATTTT. Translation gives CASSQDRPQTNQPQHF. The chain combines TRBV3-1 (or the pseudogene TRBV3-2) with TRBJ1-5; no definite D call. Germline CDR1 LGHDT, CDR2 YNNKEL (reference sequence). Trimming stripped 0 bases from V and 4 bases from J, with 13 bases between. The CDR3 sequence is 16 residues long.

V gene TRBV6-1 combines with J gene TRBJ1-6; the D is unclear. V was trimmed by 1 base and J by 4 bases, leaving 5 bases between them. The CDR3 extends over 14 amino acids. The germline V gene has CDR1 MNHNS and CDR2 SASEGT. The CDR3 nucleotides are TGTGCCAGCAGTGAAGGGGCTTATAATTCACCCCTCCACTTT. Amino acids: CASSEGAYNSPLHF.

The V gene is TRBV6-1, the J gene TRBJ1-6; D ambiguous. V was shortened by 0 bases and J by 7 bases, with 13 bases between the two germline ends. Germline V gives CDR1 MNHNS, CDR2 SASEGT. This CDR3 has 16 amino acids. The CDR3 is CASSEAGSPQNSPLHF. CDR3 DNA sequence: TGTGCCAGCAGTGAAGCCGGGTCGCCACAAAATTCACCCCTCCACTTT.

The J gene is TRBJ1-2, the V gene TRBV2; D remains unclear. Deletions cut 1 base from V and 1 base from J, with 7 bases between. This CDR3 is built from 14 residues. The germline gives CDR1 SNHLY, CDR2 FYNNEI. In nucleotides, the CDR3 is TGTGCCAGCAGTGAAGGCCCCATTAACTATGGCTACACCTTC. It yields the protein CASSEGPINYGYTF.

The rearrangement links TRBV18 to TRBJ1-2; D call uncertain. The CDR3 sequence is 13 residues long. Germline-derived CDR1 and CDR2 are KGHSH and LQKENI. With 3 bases removed from V and 5 bases from J, the gap between germline ends came to 10 bases. In DNA form, the CDR3 reads TGTGCCAGCTCACCGGCCAGTCGGTATGGCTACACCTTC. Protein: CASSPASRYGYTF. The entire variable domain, with the rest obtained from reference TRBV18 and TRBJ1-2, is as follows: NAGVMQNPRHLVRRRGQEARLRCSPMKGHSHVYWYRQLPEEGLKFMVYLQKENIIDESGMPKERFSAEFPKEGPSILRIQQVVRGDSAAYFCASSPASRYGYTFGSGTRLTVV.

The genes are TRBV27 and TRBJ2-6, with D perhaps TRBD1 (6 bases). CDR1 MNHEY and CDR2 SMNVEV come from the germline V gene (reference sequence). This CDR3 has 16 amino acids. Trimming cost V 6 bases and J 2 bases, with 14 bases left between them. CDR3 nucleotide sequence: TGTGCCAGCAGGCCCTTTTCAGGGGCTGGGGCCAACGTCCTGACTTTC. Protein product: CASRPFSGAGANVLTF.

V is TRBV4-3 and J is TRBJ1-6; D is undetermined. CDR1 and CDR2 from the germline V gene are LGHNA and YSLEER. The length of the CDR3 is 15 residues. Trimming left V 1 base short and J 8 bases short, with 12 bases between. The CDR3 DNA reads as TGCGCCAGCAGCCAAGTCGTACGGGGTGATTCACCCCTCCACTTT. Translated: CASSQVVRGDSPLHF.

The chain joins TRBV9 to TRBJ2-7, with 7 bases aligning to TRBD1. The CDR3 sequence is 13 residues long. With V trimmed by 3 bases and J by 2 bases, 2 bases remained unmatched. The germline CDR1 and CDR2 sequences are SGDLS and YYNGEE. DNA for the CDR3: TGTGCCAGCAGCGCGGGACAGACCTACGAGCAGTACTTC. Its protein is CASSAGQTYEQYF.

This clone was counted a few times. V gene TRBV18 combines with J gene TRBJ1-1, with D perhaps TRBD1 (5 bases). V was clipped by 3 bases and J by 8 bases, with 16 bases between them. Germline CDR1 and CDR2: KGHSH and LQKENI. CDR3 length: 14 residues. CDR3 amino acids: CASSPGDGAGEAFF. As DNA, the CDR3 is TGTGCCAGCTCACCGGGGGATGGAGCGGGAGAAGCTTTCTTT. The complete variable domain, with remaining parts taken from reference TRBV18 and TRBJ1-1, reads NAGVMQNPRHLVRRRGQEARLRCSPMKGHSHVYWYRQLPEEGLKFMVYLQKENIIDESGMPKERFSAEFPKEGPSILRIQQVVRGDSAAYFCASSPGDGAGEAFFGQGTRLTVV.

The chain couples TRBV3-1 (or the pseudogene TRBV3-2) to TRBJ1-3, with 7 bases fitting TRBD1. The junction had 5 bases not matched to a gene; V was cut back by 2 bases and J by 1 base. Germline V gene lookup returns CDR1 LGHDT and CDR2 YNNKEL (reference sequence). The CDR3 spans 16 residues. The CDR3 loop is CASSQYRGVSGNTIYF. For the CDR3, the DNA is TGTGCCAGCAGCCAATACAGGGGTGTGTCTGGAAACACCATATATTTT.

The gene calls are TRBV5-6 and TRBJ1-2; 10 positions match TRBD1. The CDR3 spans 15 residues. V gave up 2 bases and J gave up 5 bases; unmatched junction bases: 6. From germline, CDR1 is SGHDT and CDR2 YYEEEE. In DNA, the CDR3 is TGTGCCAGCAGCTTTCGGGACAGGGGCCCGTATGGCTACACCTTC. Protein: CASSFRDRGPYGYTF.

The V gene is TRBV27, the J gene TRBJ2-5, with 16 bases lining up with TRBD2. The trim removed 2 bases at V and 4 bases at J, leaving 7 bases unmatched. The V gene's germline CDR1 is MNHEY and CDR2 SMNVEV (reference sequence). CDR3 length equals 18 residues. The CDR3 DNA follows: TGTGCCAGCAGTTTAGGGACTAGCGGGGGGGCCGGTTTAGAGACCCAGTACTTC. Translated: CASSLGTSGGAGLETQYF.

The rearrangement joins TRBV6-5 to TRBJ1-1, with 8 bases lining up with TRBD1. The CDR3 is 14 residues long. CDR1 is MNHEY, CDR2 SVGAGI, per germline. Trimming removed 7 bases from V and 3 bases from J; junction bases left unmatched: 7. The CDR3 is CASTQGTGDTEAFF. The DNA of the CDR3 is TGTGCCAGCACTCAGGGGACAGGAGACACTGAAGCTTTCTTT.

This rearrangement joins TRBV3-1 (or the pseudogene TRBV3-2) to TRBJ2-2; D not resolved. Germline CDR1 reads LGHDT; CDR2 reads YNNKEL (reference sequence). V lost 1 base and J 8 bases, leaving 23 bases between the germline ends. This CDR3 comprises 18 residues. Here the CDR3 reads CASSQVEFRADLFGELFF. As DNA, the CDR3 is TGTGCCAGCAGCCAAGTTGAGTTTCGGGCGGATTTATTTGGGGAGCTGTTTTTT.

The chain couples TRBV12-3 or TRBV12-4 to TRBJ2-1, with 14 bases fitting TRBD2. V lost 8 bases and J lost 10; bases outside the gene matches: 4. This CDR3 has 13 residues. The CDR3 sequence: CASRGLAGEEQFF. The DNA for the CDR3 is TGTGCCAGCCGGGGACTAGCGGGGGAGGAGCAGTTCTTC.

The CDR3 region is CASSPAGGSYNEQFF. In DNA, the CDR3 is TGTGCCAGCAGCCCAGCGGGGGGGTCATACAATGAGCAGTTCTTC. The chain combines TRBV7-7 with TRBJ2-1; 10 bases are shared with TRBD2. The CDR3 has 15 amino acids. Germline CDR1 reads SSHAT; CDR2 reads FNYEAQ (reference sequence). Trimming at V came to 5 bases and at J to 4 bases, leaving 5 bases not matched to a gene.

The chain combines TRBV4-2 with TRBJ1-2; no clear D. The CDR3 consists of 13 residues. From germline, CDR1 is LGHNA and CDR2 YNFKEQ. Between the trimmed V and J ends, which lost 4 bases and 5 bases, there was a span of 11 bases. The CDR3 DNA follows: TGTGCCAGCAGCCCACAGACTGCGTATGGCTACACCTTC. It encodes CASSPQTAYGYTF.